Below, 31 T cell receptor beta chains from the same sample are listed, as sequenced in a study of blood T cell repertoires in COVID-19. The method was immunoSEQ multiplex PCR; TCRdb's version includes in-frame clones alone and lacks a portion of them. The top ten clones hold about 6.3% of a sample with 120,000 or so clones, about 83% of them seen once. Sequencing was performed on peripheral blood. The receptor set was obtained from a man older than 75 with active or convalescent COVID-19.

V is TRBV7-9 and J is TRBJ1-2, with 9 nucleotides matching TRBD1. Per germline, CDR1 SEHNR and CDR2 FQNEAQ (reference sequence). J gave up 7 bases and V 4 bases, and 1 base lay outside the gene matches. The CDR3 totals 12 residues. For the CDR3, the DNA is TGTGCCAGCAGCTCGGACAGGGGTGGCTACACCTTC. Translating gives CASSSDRGGYTF.

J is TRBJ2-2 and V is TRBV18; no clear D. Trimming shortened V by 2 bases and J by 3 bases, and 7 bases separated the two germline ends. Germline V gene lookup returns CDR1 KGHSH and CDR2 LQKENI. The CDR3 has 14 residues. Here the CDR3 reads CASSPSIDTGELFF. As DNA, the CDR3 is TGTGCCAGCTCACCAAGCATAGACACCGGGGAGCTGTTTTTT.

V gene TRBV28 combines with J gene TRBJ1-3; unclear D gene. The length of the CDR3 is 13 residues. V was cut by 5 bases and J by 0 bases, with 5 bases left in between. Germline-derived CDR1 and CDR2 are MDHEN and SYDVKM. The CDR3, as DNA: TGTGCCAGCAGTCTCGGCTCTGGAAACACCATATATTTT. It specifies CASSLGSGNTIYF.

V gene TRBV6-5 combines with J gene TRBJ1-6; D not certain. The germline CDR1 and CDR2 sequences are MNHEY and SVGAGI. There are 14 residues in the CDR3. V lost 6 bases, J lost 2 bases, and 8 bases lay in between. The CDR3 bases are TGTGCCAGCAGAGAGAGGGCCTATAATTCACCCCTCCACTTT. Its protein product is CASRERAYNSPLHF.

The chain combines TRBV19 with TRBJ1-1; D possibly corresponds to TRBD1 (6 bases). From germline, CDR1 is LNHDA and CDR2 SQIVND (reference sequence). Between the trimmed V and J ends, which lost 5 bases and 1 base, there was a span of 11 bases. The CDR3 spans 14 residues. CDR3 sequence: CASSPWTANTEAFF. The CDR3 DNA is TGTGCCAGTAGTCCATGGACAGCGAACACTGAAGCTTTCTTT.

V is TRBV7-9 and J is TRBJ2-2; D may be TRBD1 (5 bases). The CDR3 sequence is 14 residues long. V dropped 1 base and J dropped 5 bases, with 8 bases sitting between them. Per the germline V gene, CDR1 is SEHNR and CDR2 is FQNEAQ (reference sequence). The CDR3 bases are TGTGCCAGCAGCTTAGTTCCAGGGACCGGGGAGCTGTTTTTT. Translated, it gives CASSLVPGTGELFF.

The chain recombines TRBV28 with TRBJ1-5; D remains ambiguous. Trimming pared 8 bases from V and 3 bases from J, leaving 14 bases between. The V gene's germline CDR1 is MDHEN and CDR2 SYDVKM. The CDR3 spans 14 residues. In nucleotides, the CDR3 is TGTGCCAGCTCCTACAACAGTCACAATCAGCCCCAGCATTTT. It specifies CASSYNSHNQPQHF. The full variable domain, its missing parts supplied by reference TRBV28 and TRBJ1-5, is DVKVTQSSRYLVKRTGEKVFLECVQDMDHENMFWYRQDPGLGLRLIYFSYDVKMKEKGDIPEGYSVSREKKERFSLILESASTNQTSMYLCASSYNSHNQPQHFGDGTRLSIL.

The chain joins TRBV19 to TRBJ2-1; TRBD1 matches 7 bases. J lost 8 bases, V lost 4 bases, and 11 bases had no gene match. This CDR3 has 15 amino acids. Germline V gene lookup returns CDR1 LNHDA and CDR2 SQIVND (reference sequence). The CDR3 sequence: CASSNRAGGSDEQFF. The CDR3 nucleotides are TGTGCCAGTAGTAATCGGGCAGGGGGTTCGGATGAGCAGTTCTTC.

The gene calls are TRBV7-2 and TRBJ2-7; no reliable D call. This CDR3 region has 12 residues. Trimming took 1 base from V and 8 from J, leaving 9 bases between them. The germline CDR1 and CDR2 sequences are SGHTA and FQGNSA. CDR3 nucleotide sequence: TGTGCCAGCAGCTTAGAACTGGGCCAGCAGTACTTC. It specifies CASSLELGQQYF. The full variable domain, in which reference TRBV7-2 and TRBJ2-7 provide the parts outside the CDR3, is GAGVSQSPSNKVTEKGKDVELRCDPISGHTALYWYRQSLGQGLEFLIYFQGNSAPDKSGLPSDRFSAERTGGSVSTLTIQRTQQEDSAVYLCASSLELGQQYFGPGTRLTVT.

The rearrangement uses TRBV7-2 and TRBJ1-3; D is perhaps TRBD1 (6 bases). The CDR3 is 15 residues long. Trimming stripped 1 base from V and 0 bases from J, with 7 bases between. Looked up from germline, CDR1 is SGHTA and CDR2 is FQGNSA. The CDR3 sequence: CASSLGGGSGNTIYF. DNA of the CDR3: TGTGCCAGCAGCTTAGGAGGGGGCTCTGGAAACACCATATATTTT. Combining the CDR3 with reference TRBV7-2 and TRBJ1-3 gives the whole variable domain GAGVSQSPSNKVTEKGKDVELRCDPISGHTALYWYRQSLGQGLEFLIYFQGNSAPDKSGLPSDRFSAERTGGSVSTLTIQRTQQEDSAVYLCASSLGGGSGNTIYFGEGSWLTVV.

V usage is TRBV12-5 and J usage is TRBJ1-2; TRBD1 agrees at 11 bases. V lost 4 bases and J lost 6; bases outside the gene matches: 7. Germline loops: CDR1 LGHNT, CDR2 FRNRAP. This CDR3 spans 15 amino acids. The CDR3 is CASGWDRGTPDGYTF. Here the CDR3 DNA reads TGTGCTAGTGGTTGGGACAGGGGGACGCCAGATGGCTACACCTTC. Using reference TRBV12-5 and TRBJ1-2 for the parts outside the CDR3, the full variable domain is DARVTQTPRHKVTEMGQEVTMRCQPILGHNTVFWYRQTMMQGLELLAYFRNRAPLDDSGMPKDRFSAEMPDATLATLKIQPSEPRDSAVYFCASGWDRGTPDGYTFGSGTRLTVV.

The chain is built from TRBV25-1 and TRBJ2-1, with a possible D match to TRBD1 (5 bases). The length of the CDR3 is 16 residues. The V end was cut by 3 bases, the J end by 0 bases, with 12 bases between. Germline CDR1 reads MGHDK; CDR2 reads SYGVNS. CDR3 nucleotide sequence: TGTGCCAGCAGTGACGCAGGGTCGAGCTCCTACAATGAGCAGTTCTTC. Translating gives CASSDAGSSSYNEQFF.

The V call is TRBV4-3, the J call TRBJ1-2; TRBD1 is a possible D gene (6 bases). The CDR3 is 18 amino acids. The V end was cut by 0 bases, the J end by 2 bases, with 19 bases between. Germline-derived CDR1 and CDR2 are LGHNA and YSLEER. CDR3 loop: CASSQERQASPRNYGYTF. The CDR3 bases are TGCGCCAGCAGCCAAGAAAGACAGGCGTCCCCCCGGAACTATGGCTACACCTTC.

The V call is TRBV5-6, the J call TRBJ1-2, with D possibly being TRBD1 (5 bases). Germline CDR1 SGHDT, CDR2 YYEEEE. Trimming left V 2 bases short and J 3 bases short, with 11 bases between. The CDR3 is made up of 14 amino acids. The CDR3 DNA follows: TGTGCCAGCAGCTTTAAGGGGAAACACTATGGCTACACCTTC. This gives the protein CASSFKGKHYGYTF. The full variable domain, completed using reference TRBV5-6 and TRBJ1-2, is DAGVTQSPTHLIKTRGQQVTLRCSPKSGHDTVSWYQQALGQGPQFIFQYYEEEERQRGNFPDRFSGHQFPNYSSELNVNALLLGDSALYLCASSFKGKHYGYTFGSGTRLTVV.

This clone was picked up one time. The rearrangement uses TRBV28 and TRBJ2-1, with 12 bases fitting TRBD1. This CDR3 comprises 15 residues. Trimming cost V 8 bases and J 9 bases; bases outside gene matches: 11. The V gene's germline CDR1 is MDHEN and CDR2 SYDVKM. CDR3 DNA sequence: TGTGCCAGCGGCGCGGGGGACAGGGGGCTGGGTGAGCAGTTCTTC. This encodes CASGAGDRGLGEQFF.

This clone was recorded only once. The CDR3 region is CASSLGPGKKDEQYF. The CDR3 nucleotides read TGTGCCAGCAGCTTAGGACCAGGGAAGAAAGACGAGCAGTACTTC. This chain connects TRBV7-9 to TRBJ2-7, with D possibly being TRBD1 (5 bases). Trimming shortened V by 1 base and J by 5 bases, and 15 bases separated the two germline ends. The germline gives CDR1 SEHNR, CDR2 FQNEAQ (reference sequence). CDR3 length: 15 amino acids.

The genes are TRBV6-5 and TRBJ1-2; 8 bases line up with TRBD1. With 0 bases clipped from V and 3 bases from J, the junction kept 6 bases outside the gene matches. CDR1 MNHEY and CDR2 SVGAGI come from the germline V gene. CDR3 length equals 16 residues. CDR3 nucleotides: TGTGCCAGCAGTTACTCGGACAGGGCGGTTGACTATGGCTACACCTTC. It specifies CASSYSDRAVDYGYTF.

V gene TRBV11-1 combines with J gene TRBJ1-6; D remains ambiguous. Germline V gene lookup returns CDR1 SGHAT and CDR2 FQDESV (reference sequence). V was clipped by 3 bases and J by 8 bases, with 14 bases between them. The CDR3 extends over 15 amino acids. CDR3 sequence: CASSFQRVFDSPLHF. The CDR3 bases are TGTGCCAGCAGCTTCCAGAGGGTTTTTGATTCACCCCTCCACTTT.

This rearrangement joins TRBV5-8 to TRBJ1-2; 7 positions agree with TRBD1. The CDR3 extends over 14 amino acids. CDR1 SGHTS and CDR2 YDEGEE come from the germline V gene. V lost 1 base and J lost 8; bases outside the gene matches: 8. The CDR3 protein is CASSLRGHPSGYTF. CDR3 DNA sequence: TGTGCCAGCAGCTTGAGGGGGCACCCTTCCGGCTACACCTTC.

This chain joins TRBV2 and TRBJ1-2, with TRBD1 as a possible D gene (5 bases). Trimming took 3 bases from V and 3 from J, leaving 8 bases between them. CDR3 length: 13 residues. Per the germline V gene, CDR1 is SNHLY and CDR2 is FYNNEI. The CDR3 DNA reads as TGTGCCAGCAGTGATCGGGACTACTATGGCTACACCTTC. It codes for CASSDRDYYGYTF.

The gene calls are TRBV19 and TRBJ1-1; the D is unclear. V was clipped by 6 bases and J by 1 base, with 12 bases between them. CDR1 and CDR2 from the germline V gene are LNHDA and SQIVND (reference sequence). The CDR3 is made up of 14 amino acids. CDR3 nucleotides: TGTGCCAGTAGGGTACTAGGCCAGAACACTGAAGCTTTCTTT. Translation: CASRVLGQNTEAFF.

As DNA, the CDR3 is TGTGCCAGCAGTCGACAGGAGAGCAATCAGCCCCAGCATTTT. It is translated as CASSRQESNQPQHF. The J gene is TRBJ1-5, the V gene TRBV2; TRBD1 is a possible D gene (6 bases). The CDR3 runs 14 residues. Germline CDR1 and CDR2: SNHLY and FYNNEI. V was shortened by 5 bases and J by 1 base, with 9 bases between the two germline ends.

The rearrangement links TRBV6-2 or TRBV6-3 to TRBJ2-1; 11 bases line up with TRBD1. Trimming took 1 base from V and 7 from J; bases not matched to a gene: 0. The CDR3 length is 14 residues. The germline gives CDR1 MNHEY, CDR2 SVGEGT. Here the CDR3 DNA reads TGTGCCAGCAGTTACTGGGACAGGGGGAATGAGCAGTTCTTC. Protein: CASSYWDRGNEQFF.

CDR3 nucleotides: TGTGCCTGGAGTGTAAGGGGAAGGAGTTGGATCACTGAAGCTTTCTTT. As protein: CAWSVRGRSWITEAFF. The rearrangement uses TRBV30 and TRBJ1-1, with a tentative D call TRBD1 (5 bases). V lost 0 bases and J 4 bases, leaving 18 bases between the germline ends. Germline lookup yields CDR1 GTSNPN and CDR2 SVGIG (reference sequence). The CDR3 loop spans 16 amino acids. The full variable domain, completed using reference TRBV30 and TRBJ1-1, is SQTIHQWPATLVQPVGSPLSLECTVEGTSNPNLYWYRQAAGRGLQLLFYSVGIGQISSEVPQNLSASRPQDRQFILSSKKLLLSDSGFYLCAWSVRGRSWITEAFFGQGTRLTVV.

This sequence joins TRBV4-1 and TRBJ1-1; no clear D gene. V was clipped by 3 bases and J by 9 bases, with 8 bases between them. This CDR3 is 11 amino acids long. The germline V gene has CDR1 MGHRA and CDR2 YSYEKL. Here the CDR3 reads CASSHSLQAFF. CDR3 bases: TGCGCCAGCAGCCATAGTCTACAAGCTTTCTTT.

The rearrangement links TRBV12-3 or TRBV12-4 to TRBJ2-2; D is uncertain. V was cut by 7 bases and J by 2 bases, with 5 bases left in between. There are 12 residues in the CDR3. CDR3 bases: TGTGCCAGCATTCTAAACACCGGGGAGCTGTTTTTT. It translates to CASILNTGELFF.

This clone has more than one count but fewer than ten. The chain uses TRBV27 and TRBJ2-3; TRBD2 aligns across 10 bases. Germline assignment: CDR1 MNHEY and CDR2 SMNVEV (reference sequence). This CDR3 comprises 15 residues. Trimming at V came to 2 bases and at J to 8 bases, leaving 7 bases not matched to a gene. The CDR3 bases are TGTGCCAGCAGTTTAAGCGGGGGGGCCTTAGGTACGCAGTATTTT. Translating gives CASSLSGGALGTQYF.

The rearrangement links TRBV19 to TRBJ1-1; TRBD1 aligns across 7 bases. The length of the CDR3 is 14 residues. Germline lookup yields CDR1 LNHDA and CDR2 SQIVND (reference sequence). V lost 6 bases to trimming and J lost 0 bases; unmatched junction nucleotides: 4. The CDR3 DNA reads TGTGCCAGTAGGCTAGGGACAGTGAACACTGAAGCTTTCTTT. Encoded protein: CASRLGTVNTEAFF. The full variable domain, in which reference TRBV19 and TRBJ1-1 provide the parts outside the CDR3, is DGGITQSPKYLFRKEGQNVTLSCEQNLNHDAMYWYRQDPGQGLRLIYYSQIVNDFQKGDIAEGYSVSREKKESFPLTVTSAQKNPTAFYLCASRLGTVNTEAFFGQGTRLTVV.

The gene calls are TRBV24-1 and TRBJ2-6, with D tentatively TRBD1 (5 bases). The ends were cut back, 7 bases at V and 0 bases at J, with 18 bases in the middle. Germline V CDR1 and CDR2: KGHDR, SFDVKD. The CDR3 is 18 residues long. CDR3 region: CATSPGQGLLSGANVLTF. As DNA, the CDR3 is TGTGCCACCAGCCCCGGCCAGGGATTACTCTCTGGGGCCAACGTCCTGACTTTC.

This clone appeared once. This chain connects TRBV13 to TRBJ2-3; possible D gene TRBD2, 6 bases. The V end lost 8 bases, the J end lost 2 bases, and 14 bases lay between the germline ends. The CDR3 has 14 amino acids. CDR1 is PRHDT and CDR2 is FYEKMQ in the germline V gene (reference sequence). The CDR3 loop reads CASSTGGDTDTQYF. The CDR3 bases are TGTGCCAGCTCCACGGGCGGGGACACAGATACGCAGTATTTT.

CDR3: CASSPYRGYEQYF. CDR3 coding DNA: TGTGCCAGCTCACCATACAGGGGTTACGAGCAGTACTTC. The V and J genes are TRBV18 and TRBJ2-7; 7 positions agree with TRBD1. This CDR3 has 13 residues. CDR1 is KGHSH, CDR2 LQKENI, per germline. The V and J ends lost 2 bases and 4 bases, in that order; junction bases with no gene match: 2.